Listed here are 16 T cell receptor beta chains from one sample, sequenced in a study of cytomegalovirus exposure and HLA in healthy donors. The primer mix had 60 Vbeta and 13 Jbeta primers. Assay used: immunoSEQ multiplex PCR; TCRdb lists only in-frame clones, some missing. The sample has some 80,000 clones, under 80% seen once. The source material was PBMCs. These receptors were obtained from a man between 18 and 29 years old in good health and CMV-seropositive.

This clone was seen only a few times. The rearrangement links TRBV10-3 to TRBJ2-3; TRBD1 matches at 7 bases. J was trimmed by 5 bases and V by 2 bases; bases with no gene match: 4. The CDR3 totals 14 residues. Germline V lookup: CDR1 ENHRY, CDR2 SYGVKD. DNA of the CDR3: TGTGCCATCAGTGAGGCCCGACAGGGAGATACGCAGTATTTT. Translation: CAISEARQGDTQYF.

The J gene is TRBJ2-7, the V gene TRBV11-2; 8 bases match TRBD2. The CDR3 has 14 amino acids. V lost 1 base and J lost 3; bases outside the gene matches: 2. Germline CDR1 SGHAT, CDR2 FQNNGV. The CDR3 DNA is TGTGCCAGCAGCTTAGCGGGACTAGACTACGAGCAGTACTTC. Translated: CASSLAGLDYEQYF.

The gene calls are TRBV2 and TRBJ1-1; the match to TRBD1 covers 7 bases. This CDR3 is built from 13 residues. The germline V gene has CDR1 SNHLY and CDR2 FYNNEI. Germline trimming cut 9 bases from V and 1 base from J; bases unmatched to any gene: 5. This CDR3 is CASTTGRNTEAFF. Here the CDR3 DNA reads TGTGCCAGTACGACAGGGAGGAACACTGAAGCTTTCTTT.

The chain is built from TRBV7-6 and TRBJ2-7; TRBD1 is a possible D gene (6 bases). This CDR3 has 16 residues. Deletions cut 5 bases from V and 0 bases from J, with 17 bases between. Germline assignment: CDR1 SGHVS and CDR2 FNYEAQ. In DNA form, the CDR3 reads TGTGCCAGCAGCCGCGCAGGGGCATTTCTCTCCTACGAGCAGTACTTC. Protein product: CASSRAGAFLSYEQYF.

This chain joins TRBV10-3 and TRBJ1-1; D ambiguous. The germline V gene has CDR1 ENHRY and CDR2 SYGVKD. The CDR3 has 12 residues. Trimming took 6 bases from V and 0 from J, leaving 5 bases between them. The CDR3 nucleotides read TGTGCCATCAGGGCAGTGAACACTGAAGCTTTCTTT. It specifies CAIRAVNTEAFF.

This chain links TRBV19 with TRBJ2-3, with 12 bases fitting TRBD2. CDR1 and CDR2 from the germline V gene are LNHDA and SQIVND (reference sequence). The CDR3 has 14 residues. The ends lost 6 bases at V and 5 bases at J; junction bases unmatched: 3. The CDR3 region has the DNA TGTGCCAGTAGACTAGCGGGAGGTCTAGATACGCAGTATTTT. It specifies CASRLAGGLDTQYF.

This clone was seen only once. The rearrangement joins TRBV18 to TRBJ1-1; no definite D call. V was clipped by 6 bases and J by 1 base, with 15 bases between them. This CDR3 spans 15 amino acids. From germline, CDR1 is KGHSH and CDR2 LQKENI. The CDR3 nucleotides are TGTGCCAGCTCTGAAACTGCGGCACAGAACACTGAAGCTTTCTTT. Encoded protein: CASSETAAQNTEAFF.

The chain has TRBV2 and TRBJ2-1; TRBD2 matches at 7 bases. The CDR3 is 15 amino acids. Germline trimming cut 4 bases from V and 8 bases from J; bases unmatched to any gene: 11. CDR1 and CDR2 (germline): SNHLY, FYNNEI. Written as DNA, the CDR3 is TGTGCCAGCAGTGGGACGGGAGGCGCAGGTCATGAGCAGTTCTTC. Protein sequence: CASSGTGGAGHEQFF.

The rearrangement joins TRBV11-2 to TRBJ2-1, with 7 positions matching TRBD1. This CDR3 is 17 amino acids long. J gave up 4 bases and V 6 bases, and 15 bases lay outside the gene matches. The germline V gene has CDR1 SGHAT and CDR2 FQNNGV. The CDR3 DNA follows: TGTGCCAGCAGTTACCTCCTAGGGGACAGCTTTTACAATGAGCAGTTCTTC. Its protein is CASSYLLGDSFYNEQFF.

The V gene is TRBV4-1, the J gene TRBJ2-7; D might be TRBD1 (6 bases). Germline assignment: CDR1 MGHRA and CDR2 YSYEKL. V lost 0 bases to trimming and J lost 2 bases, with 17 bases between them. This CDR3 is built from 17 residues. The CDR3 here is CASSQDHYSDRAYEQYF. The DNA for the CDR3 is TGCGCCAGCAGCCAAGACCATTATTCGGACAGAGCCTACGAGCAGTACTTC.

This sequence joins TRBV19 and TRBJ1-2, with 8 bases identical to TRBD1. The V gene end was trimmed by 5 bases and the J gene end by 5 bases; junction bases not matched to a gene: 10. In germline, CDR1 is LNHDA, CDR2 SQIVND (reference sequence). The CDR3 has 15 residues. CDR3 sequence: CASSVRDRILYGYTF. The CDR3 DNA follows: TGTGCCAGTAGTGTCCGGGACAGGATTTTGTATGGCTACACCTTC.

The rearrangement joins TRBV9 to TRBJ1-1; 8 bases line up with TRBD1. The germline V gene encodes CDR1 SGDLS and CDR2 YYNGEE. This CDR3 has 15 amino acids. V shed 1 base, J shed 3 bases, and the junction held 5 bases outside the gene matches. CDR3 in DNA: TGTGCCAGCAGCGTAACGGACAGGGTGGACACTGAAGCTTTCTTT. Amino acids: CASSVTDRVDTEAFF.

The chain has TRBV9 and TRBJ1-2; 7 bases are shared with TRBD1. The CDR3 loop spans 13 amino acids. The V and J ends lost 4 bases and 8 bases, in that order; junction bases with no gene match: 8. Germline values: CDR1 SGDLS, CDR2 YYNGEE. The CDR3 DNA reads TGTGCCAGCAGCTTACGACAGGGAAGCGGCTACACCTTC. Amino acids: CASSLRQGSGYTF.

The chain combines TRBV7-8 with TRBJ1-5; D is unclear. CDR1 and CDR2 (germline): SGHVS, FQNEAQ. V lost 0 bases and J lost 7, with 13 bases in between. The CDR3 loop spans 15 amino acids. CDR3 nucleotides: TGTGCCAGCAGCTTAGCGCGGGAGGAGAGACAGCCCCAGCATTTT. This gives the protein CASSLAREERQPQHF.

This CDR3 reads CASSVGTVDTEAFF. The DNA for the CDR3 is TGTGCCAGCAGCGTAGGGACAGTTGACACTGAAGCTTTCTTT. V is TRBV9 and J is TRBJ1-1; D is perhaps TRBD1 (6 bases). V was shortened by 0 bases and J by 3 bases, with 9 bases between the two germline ends. Germline V gene sequence: CDR1 SGDLS, CDR2 YYNGEE. The CDR3 has 14 residues.

This clone was recorded only once. The chain has TRBV7-9 and TRBJ2-7; TRBD1 aligns across 8 bases. Germline CDR1 SEHNR, CDR2 FQNEAQ (reference sequence). The junction had 14 bases not matched to a gene; V was cut back by 6 bases and J by 1 base. The CDR3 runs 17 residues. Here the CDR3 reads CASSSGTGKKESYEQYF. In DNA form, the CDR3 reads TGTGCCAGCAGTTCCGGGACAGGTAAAAAGGAATCCTACGAGCAGTACTTC.